Sequencing of this T cell receptor (beta chain) was carried out in a study of blood T cell repertoires in COVID-19. Study-level information: The United States, Italy and Spain supplied acute and convalescent COVID-19 samples.

Authors' data handling: By means of reference gene primer amplification, nucleated cell counts were estimated. TCRdb's copy holds only in-frame clones and misses some; the assay was immunoSEQ multiplex PCR. Clone size and the V and J calls come from that table; the DNA yielded D and trimming. The sample lists about 190,000 clones, 86% occurring once. This CDR3 has 14 amino acids. Germline V gives CDR1 MNHEY, CDR2 SMNVEV (reference sequence). Trimming removed 0 bases from V and 1 base from J, with 3 bases in between. The rearrangement uses TRBV27 and TRBJ1-4, with unresolved D. The TCR sequence derives from a woman in her twenties or thirties who had recovered from COVID-19. The sample consisted of PBMCs or T cells enriched from blood (not recorded which). In DNA, the CDR3 is TGTGCCAGCAGTTTATCTAGAACTAATGAAAAACTGTTTTTT. Translated, it gives CASSLSRTNEKLFF.